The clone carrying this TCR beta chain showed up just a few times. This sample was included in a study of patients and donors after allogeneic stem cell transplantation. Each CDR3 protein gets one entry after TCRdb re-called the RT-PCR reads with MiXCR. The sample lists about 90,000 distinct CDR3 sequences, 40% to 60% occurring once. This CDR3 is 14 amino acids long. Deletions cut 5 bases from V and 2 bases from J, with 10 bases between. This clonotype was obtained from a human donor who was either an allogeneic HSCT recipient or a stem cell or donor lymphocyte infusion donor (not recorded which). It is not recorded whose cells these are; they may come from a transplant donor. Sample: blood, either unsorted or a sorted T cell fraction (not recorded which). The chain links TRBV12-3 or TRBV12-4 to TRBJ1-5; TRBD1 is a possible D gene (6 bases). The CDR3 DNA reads TGTGCCAGCAGTCGAGGGGGTGGCAATCAGCCCCAGCATTTT. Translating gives CASSRGGGNQPQHF.